This T cell receptor beta chain was documented in a study of OX40 agonist ivuxolimab in advanced cancers. Produced via immunoSEQ multiplex PCR; TCRdb's table is partial and in-frame only. The sample contains just over 60,000 clones, roughly 87% of which appear only once. This TCR was recovered from an adult with an advanced solid tumor such as melanoma, head and neck, liver or kidney cancer. The sample consisted of CD4+ or CD8+ T cells sorted from blood, taken in a trial of the OX40 agonist ivuxolimab.

The CDR3 DNA follows: TGTGCCAGCAGCAGCTTAACCGGGACGGAAAACATTCAGTACTTC. Its protein is CASSSLTGTENIQYF. The chain employs TRBV2 and TRBJ2-4; either TRBD1 or TRBD2 may supply D (5 bases each). Germline CDR1 is SNHLY and CDR2 is FYNNEI. The CDR3 has 15 amino acids. Trimming took off 6 bases at V and 5 bases at J, with 17 bases between the two ends.